The 21 T cell receptor beta chains reported below all come from one sample, sequenced in a study of control samples from healthy donors and cancer patients. Generated by immunoSEQ multiplex PCR, the TCRdb table keeps only in-frame clones and is missing some. Counted here are about 120,000 clones, more than 80% occurring once; the ten biggest clones make up around 2.3%. Sequencing was performed on blood. Receptors were obtained from a man aged 35-49 years in good health.

This clone is termed medium-sized (0.01 to 0.1%). The rearrangement links TRBV7-9 to TRBJ2-1; D gene uncertain. V was trimmed by 3 bases and J by 6 bases, leaving 9 bases between them. Germline values: CDR1 SEHNR, CDR2 FQNEAQ (reference sequence). This CDR3 region has 13 residues. This chain's CDR3 is CASSFHSINEQFF. Written as DNA, the CDR3 is TGTGCCAGCAGCTTCCACTCGATCAATGAGCAGTTCTTC.

CDR3 sequence: CASSFKGGSTDTQYF. The CDR3 nucleotides read TGTGCCAGCAGCTTCAAAGGGGGATCCACAGATACGCAGTATTTT. This sequence joins TRBV5-5 and TRBJ2-3; a weak D match, TRBD1 (6 bases). Germline V gives CDR1 SGHKS, CDR2 YYEKEE (reference sequence). This CDR3 spans 15 amino acids. V was clipped by 2 bases and J by 2 bases, with 12 bases between them.

The CDR3 coding sequence is TGTGCCAGCAGTTTTGCGGCAGGGAGGGATTCACCCCTCCACTTT. It encodes CASSFAAGRDSPLHF. The chain has TRBV28 and TRBJ1-6; D might be TRBD1 (5 bases). This CDR3 contains 15 residues. Trimming took off 3 bases at V and 8 bases at J, with 14 bases between the two ends. Germline CDR1 MDHEN, CDR2 SYDVKM.

This clone was found a few times. The genes are TRBV4-2 and TRBJ2-7; D is possibly TRBD2 (7 bases). Deletions cut 1 base from V and 2 bases from J, with 15 bases between. This CDR3 has 16 residues. Germline V gene sequence: CDR1 LGHNA, CDR2 YNFKEQ. CDR3 coding DNA: TGTGCCAGCAGCCAAGGACCTTTAGGGGGGGCCTACGAGCAGTACTTC. Encoded protein: CASSQGPLGGAYEQYF.

The chain carries TRBV21-1 and TRBJ2-5; the listed D gene, TRBD1, was not tested against the DNA. TRBV21-1 is listed as a pseudogene. The CDR3 covers 13 residues. The CDR3 spells CASSRTGKETQYF. In DNA form, the CDR3 reads TGTGCCAGCAGCAGAACAGGTAAAGAGACCCAGTACTTC.

V gene TRBV19 combines with J gene TRBJ1-1; D gene unclear. In germline, CDR1 is LNHDA, CDR2 SQIVND (reference sequence). This CDR3 comprises 13 residues. V was clipped by 0 bases and J by 3 bases, with 5 bases between them. CDR3 nucleotide sequence: TGTGCCAGTAGTATAGACCGGGACACTGAAGCTTTCTTT. As protein: CASSIDRDTEAFF.

This sequence joins TRBV3-1 (or the pseudogene TRBV3-2) and TRBJ1-2; no clear D gene. The CDR3 has 14 residues. Trimming shortened V by 2 bases and J by 4 bases, and 11 bases separated the two germline ends. Germline CDR1 is LGHDT and CDR2 is YNNKEL (reference sequence). In DNA, the CDR3 is TGTGCCAGCAGCCAATATATAGGCGGCTATGGCTACACCTTC. Protein product: CASSQYIGGYGYTF.

The chain couples TRBV19 to TRBJ2-1; a possible D gene is TRBD2 (6 bases). Germline loops: CDR1 LNHDA, CDR2 SQIVND (reference sequence). This CDR3 spans 12 amino acids. Trimming shortened V by 3 bases and J by 7 bases, and 7 bases separated the two germline ends. The CDR3 spells CASSIRGNEQFF. In DNA form, the CDR3 reads TGTGCCAGTAGTATTCGGGGGAATGAGCAGTTCTTC.

This clone was observed a single time. The J gene is TRBJ2-7, the V gene TRBV7-6; D gene uncertain. Germline CDR1 SGHVS, CDR2 FNYEAQ. The V end lost 2 bases, the J end lost 5 bases, and 10 bases lay between the germline ends. This CDR3 spans 13 amino acids. DNA for the CDR3: TGTGCCAGCAGCTTAAATCCGGGTCACGAGCAGTACTTC. It encodes CASSLNPGHEQYF. The complete variable domain, with remaining parts taken from reference TRBV7-6 and TRBJ2-7, reads GAGVSQSPRYKVTKRGQDVALRCDPISGHVSLYWYRQALGQGPEFLTYFNYEAQQDKSGLPNDRFSAERPEGSISTLTIQRTEQRDSAMYRCASSLNPGHEQYFGPGTRLTVT.

The chain uses TRBV15 and TRBJ1-4; 7 bases map to TRBD1. The V gene end was trimmed by 0 bases and the J gene end by 8 bases; junction bases not matched to a gene: 9. Germline assignment: CDR1 LNHNV and CDR2 YYDKDF (reference sequence). This CDR3 is built from 16 residues. The CDR3 coding sequence is TGTGCCACCAGCAGAGATAAGCAGGGGGAGGAGGAAAAACTGTTTTTT. It codes for CATSRDKQGEEEKLFF.

The V and J genes are TRBV10-3 and TRBJ2-1; D gene uncertain. The V end was cut by 1 base, the J end by 7 bases, with 2 bases between. Germline V gives CDR1 ENHRY, CDR2 SYGVKD. The CDR3 is made up of 11 amino acids. The CDR3 protein is CAISELNEQFF. CDR3 nucleotide sequence: TGTGCCATCAGTGAGTTAAATGAGCAGTTCTTC.

The gene calls are TRBV6-5 and TRBJ2-4, with 12 positions matching TRBD1. Germline V lookup: CDR1 MNHEY, CDR2 SVGAGI. The CDR3 length is 14 residues. With 5 bases clipped from V and 9 bases from J, the junction kept 5 bases outside the gene matches. The CDR3 loop is CASSPGTGGVIQYF. As DNA, the CDR3 is TGTGCCAGCAGTCCCGGGACAGGGGGCGTCATTCAGTACTTC.

The rearrangement links TRBV28 to TRBJ1-3, with a tentative D call TRBD1 (5 bases). Trimming stripped 3 bases from V and 0 bases from J, with 9 bases between. Germline-derived CDR1 and CDR2 are MDHEN and SYDVKM. The CDR3 length is 15 residues. The CDR3 sequence: CASSLPQVSGNTIYF. The CDR3 nucleotides are TGTGCCAGCAGTTTGCCACAGGTCTCTGGAAACACCATATATTTT.

The chain combines TRBV10-1 with TRBJ2-7; 10 positions match TRBD2. The V and J ends lost 2 bases and 3 bases, in that order; junction bases with no gene match: 4. Per germline, CDR1 WNHNN and CDR2 SYGVQD (reference sequence). CDR3 length: 15 amino acids. The CDR3 region is CASSENSGGNYEQYF. The CDR3 DNA reads as TGCGCCAGCAGTGAGAATAGCGGGGGGAACTACGAGCAGTACTTC.

CDR3 sequence: CASSSVTGGYQPQHF. In DNA, the CDR3 is TGTGCCAGCAGCTCCGTGACAGGGGGCTATCAGCCCCAGCATTTT. The rearrangement uses TRBV2 and TRBJ1-5; the match to TRBD1 covers 10 bases. Germline V gene sequence: CDR1 SNHLY, CDR2 FYNNEI. This CDR3 is built from 15 residues. The trim removed 6 bases at V and 5 bases at J, leaving 7 bases unmatched.

On this clone: This sample also contains other DNA sequences that code for the same CDR3. The chain couples TRBV5-1 to TRBJ2-3; D tentatively fits TRBD1 or TRBD2 (5 bases each). The germline gives CDR1 SGHRS, CDR2 YFSETQ. Trimming removed 0 bases at V and 3 bases at J, with 8 bases between. This CDR3 comprises 14 residues. CDR3: CASSLGGGTDTQYF. CDR3 coding DNA: TGCGCCAGCAGCTTGGGTGGGGGAACAGATACGCAGTATTTT.

The chain combines TRBV5-1 with TRBJ1-2; no definite D call. Trimming took off 0 bases at V and 2 bases at J, with 5 bases between the two ends. The CDR3 is 13 amino acids. From germline, CDR1 is SGHRS and CDR2 YFSETQ. The CDR3 bases are TGCGCCAGCAGCTTGGACAGCAACTATGGCTACACCTTC. Translated, it gives CASSLDSNYGYTF.

This clone was detected a few times. In nucleotides, the CDR3 is TGTGCCAGCAGTTTTTCCAGGAATCAGCCCCAGCATTTT. Translation gives CASSFSRNQPQHF. The J gene is TRBJ1-5, the V gene TRBV27; D remains ambiguous. This CDR3 spans 13 amino acids. Germline CDR1 reads MNHEY; CDR2 reads SMNVEV (reference sequence). The V end was cut by 3 bases, the J end by 4 bases, with 7 bases between.

V gene TRBV6-1 combines with J gene TRBJ2-1; 8 bases are shared with TRBD1. This CDR3 is built from 16 residues. Germline CDR1 is MNHNS and CDR2 is SASEGT. The ends lost 3 bases at V and 8 bases at J; junction bases unmatched: 12. Here the CDR3 reads CASSEGVRQGAHEQFF. For the CDR3, the DNA is TGTGCCAGCAGTGAGGGTGTGAGGCAGGGGGCGCATGAGCAGTTCTTC.

V gene TRBV21-1 combines with J gene TRBJ1-1; the table names TRBD1, a call not compared with the DNA. TRBV21-1 is a known pseudogene. CDR3 length equals 10 residues. The CDR3 loop reads CASAGTEAFF. In nucleotides, the CDR3 is TGTGCCAGCGCCGGGACAGAGGCTTTCTTT.

V usage is TRBV30 and J usage is TRBJ2-3; 10 bases are shared with TRBD2. After removal of 3 bases from V and 3 bases from J, the junction contained 6 bases not matched to a gene. Germline V CDR1 and CDR2: GTSNPN, SVGIG (reference sequence). This CDR3 has 15 amino acids. The CDR3 DNA reads as TGTGCCTGGAGGTACAGCGGGGGGGCAACAGATACGCAGTATTTT. The encoded protein is CAWRYSGGATDTQYF.